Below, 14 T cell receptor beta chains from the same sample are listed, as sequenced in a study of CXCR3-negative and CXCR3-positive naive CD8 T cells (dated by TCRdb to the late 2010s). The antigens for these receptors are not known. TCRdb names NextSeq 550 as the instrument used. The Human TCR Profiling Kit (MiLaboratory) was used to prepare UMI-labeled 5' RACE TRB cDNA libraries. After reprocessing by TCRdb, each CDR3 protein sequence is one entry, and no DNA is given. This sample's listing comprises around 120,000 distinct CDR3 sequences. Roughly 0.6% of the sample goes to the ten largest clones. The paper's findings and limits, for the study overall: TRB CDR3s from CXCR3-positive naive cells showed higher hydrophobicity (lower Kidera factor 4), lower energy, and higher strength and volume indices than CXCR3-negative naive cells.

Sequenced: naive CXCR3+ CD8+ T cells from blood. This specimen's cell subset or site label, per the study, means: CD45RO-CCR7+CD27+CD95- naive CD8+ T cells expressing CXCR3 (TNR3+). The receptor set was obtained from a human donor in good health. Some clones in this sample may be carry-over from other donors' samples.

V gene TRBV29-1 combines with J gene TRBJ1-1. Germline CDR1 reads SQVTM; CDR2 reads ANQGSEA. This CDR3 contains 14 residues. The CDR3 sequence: CSATRGGVNTEAFF.

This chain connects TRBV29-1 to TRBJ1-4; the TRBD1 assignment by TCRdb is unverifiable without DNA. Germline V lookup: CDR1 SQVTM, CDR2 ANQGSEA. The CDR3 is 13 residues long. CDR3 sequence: CSVVTGIKEKLFF. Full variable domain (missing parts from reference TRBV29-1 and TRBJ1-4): SAVISQKPSRDICQRGTSLTIQCQVDSQVTMMFWYRQQPGQSLTLIATANQGSEATYESGFVIDKFPISRPNLTFSTLTVSNMSPEDSSIYLCSVVTGIKEKLFFGSGTQLSVL.

CDR3 amino acids: CSARAGFEQYF. The J gene is TRBJ2-7, the V gene TRBV20-1. Germline CDR1 DFQATT, CDR2 SNEGSKA (reference sequence). The CDR3 has 11 amino acids.

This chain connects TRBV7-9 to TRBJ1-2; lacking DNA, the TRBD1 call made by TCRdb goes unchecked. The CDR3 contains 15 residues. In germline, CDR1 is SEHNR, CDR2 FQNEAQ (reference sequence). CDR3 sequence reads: CASSSSAGVNYGYTF.

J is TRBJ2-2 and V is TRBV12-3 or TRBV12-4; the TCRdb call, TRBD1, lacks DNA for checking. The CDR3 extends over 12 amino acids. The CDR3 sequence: CASSPGAGELFF.

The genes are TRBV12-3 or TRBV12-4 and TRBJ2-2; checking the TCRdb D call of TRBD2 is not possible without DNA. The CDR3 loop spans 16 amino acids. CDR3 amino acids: CASSQRHNPSPGELFF.

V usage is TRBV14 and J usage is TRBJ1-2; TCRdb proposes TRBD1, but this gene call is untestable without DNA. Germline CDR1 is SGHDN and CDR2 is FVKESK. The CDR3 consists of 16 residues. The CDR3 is CASSPFKQGGPGGYTF.

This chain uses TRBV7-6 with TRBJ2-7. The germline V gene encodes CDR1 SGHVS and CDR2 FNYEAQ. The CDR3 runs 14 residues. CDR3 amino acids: CASSLGTATYEQYF.

CDR3 protein: CASSETPFMGNDEQYF. The chain links TRBV28 to TRBJ2-7; with no DNA, the TCRdb D assignment of TRBD1 cannot be verified. In germline, CDR1 is MDHEN, CDR2 SYDVKM. The CDR3 totals 16 residues. Drawing the rest from reference TRBV28 and TRBJ2-7, the complete variable domain is DVKVTQSSRYLVKRTGEKVFLECVQDMDHENMFWYRQDPGLGLRLIYFSYDVKMKEKGDIPEGYSVSREKKERFSLILESASTNQTSMYLCASSETPFMGNDEQYFGPGTRLTVT.

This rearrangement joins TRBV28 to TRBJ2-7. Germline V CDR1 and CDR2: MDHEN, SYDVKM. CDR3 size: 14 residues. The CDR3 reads CASSDGGSSYEQYF.

CDR3 residues: CASSFTGGMDGYTF. The rearrangement links TRBV7-3 to TRBJ1-2; the D call from TCRdb, TRBD1, cannot be confirmed without DNA. Germline lookup yields CDR1 SGHTA and CDR2 FQGTGA. This CDR3 comprises 14 residues.

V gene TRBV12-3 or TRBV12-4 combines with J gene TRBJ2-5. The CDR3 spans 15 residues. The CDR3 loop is CASSSTTKSEETQYF.

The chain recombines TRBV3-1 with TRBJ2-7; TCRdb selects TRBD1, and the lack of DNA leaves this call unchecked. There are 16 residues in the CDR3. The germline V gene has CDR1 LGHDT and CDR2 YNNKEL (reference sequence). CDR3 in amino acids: CASSQATGTGLYEQYF.

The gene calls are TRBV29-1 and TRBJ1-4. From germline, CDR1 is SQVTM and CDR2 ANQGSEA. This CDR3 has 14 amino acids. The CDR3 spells CSVEIPSTNEKLSF.